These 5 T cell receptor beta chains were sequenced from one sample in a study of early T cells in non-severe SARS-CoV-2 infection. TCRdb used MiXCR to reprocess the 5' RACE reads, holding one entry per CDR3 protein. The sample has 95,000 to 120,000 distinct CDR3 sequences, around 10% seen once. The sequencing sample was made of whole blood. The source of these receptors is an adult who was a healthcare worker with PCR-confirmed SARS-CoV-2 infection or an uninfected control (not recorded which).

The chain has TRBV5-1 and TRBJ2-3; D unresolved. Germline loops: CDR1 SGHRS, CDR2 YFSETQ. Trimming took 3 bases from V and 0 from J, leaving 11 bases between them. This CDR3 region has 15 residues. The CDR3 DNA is TGCGCCAGCAGCTCGGACGGACGGAGCACAGATACGCAGTATTTT. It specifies CASSSDGRSTDTQYF.

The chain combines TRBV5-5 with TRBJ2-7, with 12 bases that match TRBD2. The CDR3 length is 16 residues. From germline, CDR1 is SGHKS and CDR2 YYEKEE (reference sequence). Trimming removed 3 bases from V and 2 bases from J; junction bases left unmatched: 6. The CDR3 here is CASSSVGTSGPYEQYF. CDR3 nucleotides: TGTGCCAGCAGCTCCGTGGGGACTAGCGGGCCCTACGAGCAGTACTTC.

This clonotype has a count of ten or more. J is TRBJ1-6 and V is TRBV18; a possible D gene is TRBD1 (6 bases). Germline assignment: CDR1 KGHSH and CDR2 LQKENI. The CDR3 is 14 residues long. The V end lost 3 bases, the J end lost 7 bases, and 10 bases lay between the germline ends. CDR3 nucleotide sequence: TGTGCCAGCTCACCGGACAGATTAAATTCACCCCTCCACTTT. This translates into CASSPDRLNSPLHF.

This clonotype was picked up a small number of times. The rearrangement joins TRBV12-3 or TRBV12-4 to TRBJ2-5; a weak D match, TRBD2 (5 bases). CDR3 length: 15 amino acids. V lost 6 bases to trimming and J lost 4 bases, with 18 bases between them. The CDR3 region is CASRPAGRPGETQYF. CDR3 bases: TGTGCCAGCAGGCCTGCGGGTAGACCGGGAGAGACCCAGTACTTC.

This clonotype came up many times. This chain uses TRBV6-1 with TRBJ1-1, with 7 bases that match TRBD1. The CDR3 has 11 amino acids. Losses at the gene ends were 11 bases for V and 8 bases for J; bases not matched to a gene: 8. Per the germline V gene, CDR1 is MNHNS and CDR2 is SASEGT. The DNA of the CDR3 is TGTGCCGGACGAGACAGGGCGGAAGCTTTCTTT. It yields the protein CAGRDRAEAFF.